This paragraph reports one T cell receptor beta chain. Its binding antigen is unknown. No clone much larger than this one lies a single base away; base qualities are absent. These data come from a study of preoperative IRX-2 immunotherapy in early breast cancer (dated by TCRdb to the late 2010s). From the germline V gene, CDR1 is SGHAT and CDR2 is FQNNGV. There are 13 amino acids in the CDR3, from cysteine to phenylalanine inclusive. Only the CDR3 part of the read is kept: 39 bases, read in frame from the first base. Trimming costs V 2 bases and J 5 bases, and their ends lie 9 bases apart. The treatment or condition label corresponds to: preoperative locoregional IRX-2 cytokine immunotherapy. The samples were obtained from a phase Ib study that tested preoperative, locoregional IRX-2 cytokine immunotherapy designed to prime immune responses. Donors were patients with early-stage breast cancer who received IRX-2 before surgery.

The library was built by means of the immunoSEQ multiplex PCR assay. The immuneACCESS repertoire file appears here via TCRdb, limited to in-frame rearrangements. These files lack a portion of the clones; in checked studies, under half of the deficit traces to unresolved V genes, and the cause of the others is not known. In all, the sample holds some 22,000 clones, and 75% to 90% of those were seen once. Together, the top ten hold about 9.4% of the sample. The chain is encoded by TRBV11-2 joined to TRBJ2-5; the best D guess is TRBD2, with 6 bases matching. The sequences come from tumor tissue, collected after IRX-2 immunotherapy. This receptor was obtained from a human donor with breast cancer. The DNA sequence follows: TGTGCCAGCAGCTTACAACGGGGGGAGACCCAGTACTTC. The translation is CASSLQRGETQYF.